This T cell receptor (beta chain) was found in a study of T cell responses to AZD1222 COVID-19 vaccine. Study summary: Pooled samples include second doses given at about 4 or 12 weeks.

Generated by immunoSEQ multiplex PCR, the TCRdb table keeps only in-frame clones and is missing some. The top ten hold approximately 6.3% of the sample, which has 130,000 or so clones, 94% seen once. Germline V gene sequence: CDR1 MNHEY, CDR2 SVGEGT. The CDR3 sequence is 15 residues long. The junction had 12 bases not matched to a gene; V was cut back by 4 bases and J by 7 bases. This chain joins TRBV6-2 or TRBV6-3 and TRBJ1-2; 7 nucleotides agree with TRBD1. This sample comprised peripheral blood, obtained on day 0 of AZD1222 vaccination. This clonotype originated in an adult in good health. The CDR3 DNA reads TGTGCCAGCAGTTGGGGGGGACAGTTGTCGTCTGGCTACACCTTC. Protein product: CASSWGGQLSSGYTF.